What follows is one TCR beta chain and its context. The listed genes are named as in mouse. Following RNA extraction, reverse transcription yielded cDNA that acted as the sequencing template. Using immunoSEQ multiplex PCR, the repertoire was profiled, and TCRdb retains in-frame clones only, with some absent. Listed for the sample are some 110,000 clones, none seen a single time. The sample belongs to a study of CD8+ T cells in alopecia areata. Sequencing input: lesional skin. The receptor comes from a C3H/HeJ mouse with alopecia areata. This strain has MHC haplotype H2-k.

CDR3 loop: CASSDVTDQDTQYF. CDR3 bases read: TGTGCCAGCAGTGATGTTACAGATCAAGAC. The gene calls are TRBV13-3 and TRBJ2-5; D remains ambiguous. The sequence runs out 4 residues before the end of the CDR3; the remainder is reconstructed from the germline J gene. V was shortened by 0 bases and J by 3 bases, with 8 bases between the two germline ends. The CDR3 runs to 14 residues. The germline V gene encodes CDR1 NNHDY and CDR2 SYVADS.